Below, 31 T cell receptor beta chains from the same sample are listed, as sequenced in a study of shared clonotypes between healthy human individuals. CD8 cells regarded as naive lacked CD45RO, were positively chosen for CCR7, and omitted terminally differentiated effector memory CD45RA+ cells. Clones were read by immunoSEQ multiplex PCR, and TCRdb kept only the in-frame ones, dropping some. The top ten hold about 1.8% of the sample, which has roughly 2.1 million clones, about 93% seen once. The source material was naive CD8+ T cells from PBMCs. These receptors all stem from a man aged 18-30 years in good health. Some clones in this sample may be carry-over from other donors' samples.

This clone was counted between two and nine times. The sample holds other DNA sequences that translate to the same CDR3. The gene calls are TRBV19 and TRBJ2-7; 9 nucleotides match TRBD1. This CDR3 contains 13 residues. Germline CDR1 LNHDA, CDR2 SQIVND (reference sequence). The V gene end was trimmed by 4 bases and the J gene end by 2 bases; junction bases not matched to a gene: 0. This CDR3 reads CASSRQGAYEQYF. The CDR3 bases are TGTGCCAGTAGTAGACAGGGGGCCTACGAGCAGTACTTC.

The CDR3 protein is CASSQGGRATEAFF. For the CDR3, the DNA is TGCGCCAGCAGCCAAGGGGGGCGCGCCACTGAAGCTTTCTTT. This chain links TRBV4-1 with TRBJ1-1, with a possible D match to TRBD1 (6 bases). Germline CDR1 reads MGHRA; CDR2 reads YSYEKL. CDR3 length: 14 amino acids. Trimming took 1 base from V and 4 from J, leaving 10 bases between them.

V is TRBV10-2 and J is TRBJ2-5, with TRBD2 matching over 13 bases. Germline V lookup: CDR1 WSHSY, CDR2 SAAADI. The CDR3 is 17 amino acids. Losses at the gene ends were 5 bases for V and 4 bases for J; bases not matched to a gene: 10. In nucleotides, the CDR3 is TGCGCCAGCAGTCCCGCGACTAGCGGGAGGAATCGAGAGACCCAGTACTTC. Translation gives CASSPATSGRNRETQYF.

This clone was detected only once. The chain links TRBV27 to TRBJ2-4, with TRBD2 matching 13 bases. The CDR3 totals 16 residues. The V and J ends lost 5 bases and 1 base, in that order; junction bases with no gene match: 2. Germline CDR1 is MNHEY and CDR2 is SMNVEV (reference sequence). DNA of the CDR3: TGTGCCAGCAGTGGACTAGCGGGAGCCGCCAAAAACATTCAGTACTTC. Translated, it gives CASSGLAGAAKNIQYF.

The chain employs TRBV19 and TRBJ2-7, with 7 nucleotides matching TRBD2. Per germline, CDR1 LNHDA and CDR2 SQIVND (reference sequence). V dropped 3 bases and J dropped 0; count of bases not matched to a gene: 5. This CDR3 contains 15 residues. CDR3 bases: TGTGCCAGTAGTATTAGTCTAGCGGTCTCCTACGAGCAGTACTTC. Translated, it gives CASSISLAVSYEQYF.

This rearrangement joins TRBV28 to TRBJ2-1; no reliable D call. The V and J ends lost 4 bases and 8 bases respectively, with 21 bases between them. Germline V lookup: CDR1 MDHEN, CDR2 SYDVKM. This CDR3 region has 16 residues. CDR3 bases: TGTGCCAGCAGTTCCCCTCGATCCGTATTGGTCGATGAGCAGTTCTTC. Translated: CASSSPRSVLVDEQFF.

This clone was counted once. The chain couples TRBV27 to TRBJ1-5; D is uncertain. Germline V gene data show CDR1 as MNHEY and CDR2 as SMNVEV (reference sequence). V lost 6 bases to trimming and J lost 4 bases, with 13 bases between them. The CDR3 sequence is 14 residues long. CDR3 in DNA: TGTGCCAGCAGCCCGGGGTCTAGAAATCAGCCCCAGCATTTT. It codes for CASSPGSRNQPQHF.

This chain connects TRBV7-2 to TRBJ2-2; 11 bases map to TRBD2. Per the germline V gene, CDR1 is SGHTA and CDR2 is FQGNSA. This CDR3 has 15 residues. The ends lost 7 bases at V and 8 bases at J; junction bases unmatched: 9. The chain's CDR3 is CASNRLAGWGGELFF. CDR3 DNA: TGTGCCAGCAACAGACTAGCGGGATGGGGAGGGGAGCTGTTTTTT.

This clone was seen only a few times. This chain joins TRBV5-1 and TRBJ1-1, with a weak D call TRBD1 (5 bases). Germline V gene data show CDR1 as SGHRS and CDR2 as YFSETQ. The ends were cut back, 2 bases at V and 5 bases at J, with 10 bases in the middle. CDR3 size: 13 residues. CDR3 coding DNA: TGCGCCAGCAGCTTACAGGTTCGGACTGAAGCTTTCTTT. Translated, it gives CASSLQVRTEAFF.

J is TRBJ1-2 and V is TRBV11-2; no clear D gene. V was trimmed by 1 base and J by 3 bases, leaving 9 bases between them. Germline V gene sequence: CDR1 SGHAT, CDR2 FQNNGV. CDR3 length: 14 residues. The CDR3 nucleotides read TGTGCCAGCAGCTTAGGGTACAGTGACTATGGCTACACCTTC. It encodes CASSLGYSDYGYTF.

The chain links TRBV30 to TRBJ2-5; 9 bases are shared with TRBD2. The DNA end favors TRBJ2-7, so the J call may be wrong. Per the germline V gene, CDR1 is GTSNPN and CDR2 is SVGIG (reference sequence). This CDR3 is built from 14 residues. The DNA of the CDR3 is TGTGCCTGGAGCCCCACTAGCGGGCCCCACGAGCAGTACTTC. Protein product: CAWSPTSGPHEQYF.

The chain recombines TRBV19 with TRBJ2-1; 10 bases line up with TRBD2. Per the germline V gene, CDR1 is LNHDA and CDR2 is SQIVND (reference sequence). The V segment lost 1 base and the J segment 2 bases; nucleotides outside the gene matches: 8. The CDR3 spans 18 residues. The CDR3 sequence: CASSIVRLTSGAYNEQFF. In nucleotides, the CDR3 is TGTGCCAGTAGTATAGTGAGGCTTACTAGCGGGGCCTACAATGAGCAGTTCTTC.

The chain uses TRBV9 and TRBJ2-2, with D tentatively TRBD2 (6 bases). The V gene's germline CDR1 is SGDLS and CDR2 YYNGEE. CDR3 length equals 14 residues. The V and J ends lost 3 bases and 7 bases respectively, with 13 bases between them. In DNA, the CDR3 is TGTGCCAGCAGCGATGGACCAGCGGGCGGGGAGCTGTTTTTT. Amino acid sequence: CASSDGPAGGELFF.

The rearrangement uses TRBV7-9 and TRBJ1-2; TRBD1 matches 9 bases. CDR3 size: 16 residues. Germline loops: CDR1 SEHNR, CDR2 FQNEAQ (reference sequence). V shed 3 bases, J shed 1 base, and the junction held 6 bases outside the gene matches. The CDR3 protein is CASSLDRGGFNYGYTF. CDR3 coding DNA: TGTGCCAGCAGCTTGGACAGGGGAGGTTTTAACTATGGCTACACCTTC.

This chain links TRBV19 with TRBJ1-2; possible D gene TRBD1, 5 bases. This CDR3 is built from 15 residues. Germline-derived CDR1 and CDR2 are LNHDA and SQIVND (reference sequence). V was cut by 1 base and J by 2 bases, with 11 bases left in between. The CDR3 region has the DNA TGTGCCAGTAGTATAGTTAAGGGGTCCAACTATGGCTACACCTTC. Its protein is CASSIVKGSNYGYTF.

With regard to this clone: Different DNA sequences within this sample yield the same CDR3. The rearrangement links TRBV29-1 to TRBJ2-2, with a weak D call TRBD2 (5 bases). Germline CDR1 is SQVTM and CDR2 is ANQGSEA. Trimming took 4 bases from V and 4 from J, leaving 7 bases between them. This CDR3 spans 12 amino acids. The CDR3 DNA reads TGCAGCGTTGTACGGGGCACCGGGGAGCTGTTTTTT. Protein: CSVVRGTGELFF.

Note on this clone: The same CDR3 can be traced to other DNA sequences in this sample. The V call is TRBV9, the J call TRBJ2-1, with no clear D. Deletions cut 0 bases from V and 0 bases from J, with 7 bases between. CDR1 is SGDLS and CDR2 is YYNGEE in the germline V gene. The CDR3 totals 15 residues. CDR3 nucleotide sequence: TGTGCCAGCAGCGTAGGAGGCGACTCCTACAATGAGCAGTTCTTC. This translates into CASSVGGDSYNEQFF.

The genes are TRBV27 and TRBJ1-4, with 9 bases aligning to TRBD1. Trimming took 5 bases from V and 6 from J; bases not matched to a gene: 13. CDR3 length: 17 amino acids. CDR1 is MNHEY and CDR2 is SMNVEV in the germline V gene (reference sequence). CDR3 sequence: CASSILKHRGRDEKLFF. The CDR3 DNA follows: TGTGCCAGCAGTATCCTGAAGCACAGGGGGCGAGATGAAAAACTGTTTTTT.

CDR3 DNA: TGTGCCAGCAGCTTGACTAGCGGGAGCCTAGCCACCGGGGAGCTGTTTTTT. This codes for CASSLTSGSLATGELFF. The rearrangement joins TRBV7-2 to TRBJ2-2; 12 bases align to TRBD2. This CDR3 is 17 amino acids long. CDR1 and CDR2 from the germline V gene are SGHTA and FQGNSA. With 3 bases clipped from V and 4 bases from J, the junction kept 6 bases outside the gene matches.

The CDR3 here is CASSPQGTYEQYF. As DNA, the CDR3 is TGTGCCAGCAGTCCGCAGGGTACGTACGAGCAGTACTTC. The genes are TRBV6-6 and TRBJ2-7, with a tentative D call TRBD1 (5 bases). V lost 5 bases and J 4 bases, leaving 12 bases between the germline ends. CDR3 length: 13 residues. CDR1 MNHNY and CDR2 SVGAGI come from the germline V gene (reference sequence).

The rearrangement uses TRBV6-1 and TRBJ1-4; D ambiguous. Trimming stripped 4 bases from V and 5 bases from J, with 17 bases between. The CDR3 loop spans 16 amino acids. CDR1 is MNHNS, CDR2 SASEGT, per germline. The CDR3 nucleotides are TGTGCCAGCAGTGTATCCGGGTGGCAGGCGAATGAAAAACTGTTTTTT. It yields the protein CASSVSGWQANEKLFF.

Concerning this clone: Other DNA sequences within the sample encode an identical CDR3. The chain carries TRBV5-1 and TRBJ2-5; D remains ambiguous. This CDR3 contains 13 residues. In germline, CDR1 is SGHRS, CDR2 YFSETQ. Trimming stripped 0 bases from V and 5 bases from J, with 8 bases between. The CDR3 loop is CASSLVLGETQYF. The CDR3 DNA sequence: TGCGCCAGCAGCTTGGTGCTTGGTGAGACCCAGTACTTC. The full variable domain, with the rest looked up from reference TRBV5-1 and TRBJ2-5, is KAGVTQTPRYLIKTRGQQVTLSCSPISGHRSVSWYQQTPGQGLQFLFEYFSETQRNKGNFPGRFSGRQFSNSRSEMNVSTLELGDSALYLCASSLVLGETQYFGPGTRLLVL.

This sequence joins TRBV7-9 and TRBJ2-2; maybe TRBD1 (5 bases). CDR3 length: 17 residues. The germline V gene has CDR1 SEHNR and CDR2 FQNEAQ (reference sequence). Trimming pared 4 bases from V and 2 bases from J, leaving 17 bases between. CDR3 nucleotides: TGTGCCAGCAGCTCCCCTTGGACACTAACAAACACCGGGGAGCTGTTTTTT. Amino acid sequence: CASSSPWTLTNTGELFF.

V usage is TRBV27 and J usage is TRBJ2-7; a weak D match, TRBD2 (6 bases). Germline-derived CDR1 and CDR2 are MNHEY and SMNVEV (reference sequence). The CDR3 contains 17 residues. Trimming pared 0 bases from V and 4 bases from J, leaving 19 bases between. CDR3 sequence reads: CASSLSASVMMGYEQYF. CDR3 coding DNA: TGTGCCAGCAGTTTATCTGCTAGCGTTATGATGGGATACGAGCAGTACTTC.

The gene calls are TRBV11-2 and TRBJ2-7, with 9 bases fitting TRBD1. V was clipped by 5 bases and J by 0 bases; unmatched bases: 5. Germline CDR1 SGHAT, CDR2 FQNNGV. The CDR3 runs to 15 residues. CDR3 protein: CASSHHRGLSYEQYF. CDR3 bases: TGTGCCAGCAGCCATCACAGGGGGCTCTCCTACGAGCAGTACTTC.

The J gene is TRBJ2-1, the V gene TRBV27; TRBD2 matches at 13 bases. From germline, CDR1 is MNHEY and CDR2 SMNVEV (reference sequence). CDR3 length: 15 amino acids. J gave up 12 bases and V 6 bases, and 11 bases lay outside the gene matches. The CDR3 DNA sequence: TGTGCCAGCAGCTCCGGGACTAGCGGGGCCCTGGGGCAGTTCTTC. Translating it yields CASSSGTSGALGQFF.

The chain links TRBV9 to TRBJ2-2; TRBD1 matches at 8 bases. The V gene's germline CDR1 is SGDLS and CDR2 YYNGEE. Unmatched junction bases numbered 6, after V lost 3 bases and J lost 2 bases. CDR3 length equals 16 residues. The CDR3 DNA follows: TGTGCCAGCAGCGCCCCGACAGGGGAAAACACCGGGGAGCTGTTTTTT. Translating gives CASSAPTGENTGELFF.

The chain joins TRBV6-5 to TRBJ2-7, with 10 bases lining up with TRBD1. The CDR3 covers 14 residues. The junction had 8 bases not matched to a gene; V was cut back by 3 bases and J by 9 bases. CDR1 and CDR2 from the germline V gene are MNHEY and SVGAGI. The CDR3 is CASSYGTGAFGQYF. CDR3 DNA sequence: TGTGCCAGCAGTTATGGGACAGGGGCTTTCGGGCAGTACTTC.

V and J are TRBV15 and TRBJ2-7; no clear D. The V gene's germline CDR1 is LNHNV and CDR2 YYDKDF (reference sequence). V was cut by 1 base and J by 3 bases, with 10 bases left in between. The CDR3 length is 14 residues. In DNA form, the CDR3 reads TGTGCCACCAGCAGAGTCGGGTCGGTCTACGAGCAGTACTTC. Amino acid sequence: CATSRVGSVYEQYF.

The chain is built from TRBV19 and TRBJ1-5, with 9 positions matching TRBD1. V dropped 5 bases and J dropped 5; count of bases not matched to a gene: 4. The CDR3 contains 14 residues. CDR1 and CDR2 (germline): LNHDA, SQIVND (reference sequence). CDR3 sequence (DNA): TGTGCCAGTAGTCCTGGACAGGGGTATCAGCCCCAGCATTTT. Its translation: CASSPGQGYQPQHF.

The table lists this clone with a count of one. V gene TRBV18 combines with J gene TRBJ2-5; D is perhaps TRBD1 (6 bases). CDR3 size: 13 residues. Per germline, CDR1 KGHSH and CDR2 LQKENI. Trimming removed 2 bases from V and 3 bases from J, with 7 bases in between. CDR3 protein: CASSPGGEETQYF. CDR3 DNA: TGTGCCAGCTCACCAGGGGGCGAAGAGACCCAGTACTTC.